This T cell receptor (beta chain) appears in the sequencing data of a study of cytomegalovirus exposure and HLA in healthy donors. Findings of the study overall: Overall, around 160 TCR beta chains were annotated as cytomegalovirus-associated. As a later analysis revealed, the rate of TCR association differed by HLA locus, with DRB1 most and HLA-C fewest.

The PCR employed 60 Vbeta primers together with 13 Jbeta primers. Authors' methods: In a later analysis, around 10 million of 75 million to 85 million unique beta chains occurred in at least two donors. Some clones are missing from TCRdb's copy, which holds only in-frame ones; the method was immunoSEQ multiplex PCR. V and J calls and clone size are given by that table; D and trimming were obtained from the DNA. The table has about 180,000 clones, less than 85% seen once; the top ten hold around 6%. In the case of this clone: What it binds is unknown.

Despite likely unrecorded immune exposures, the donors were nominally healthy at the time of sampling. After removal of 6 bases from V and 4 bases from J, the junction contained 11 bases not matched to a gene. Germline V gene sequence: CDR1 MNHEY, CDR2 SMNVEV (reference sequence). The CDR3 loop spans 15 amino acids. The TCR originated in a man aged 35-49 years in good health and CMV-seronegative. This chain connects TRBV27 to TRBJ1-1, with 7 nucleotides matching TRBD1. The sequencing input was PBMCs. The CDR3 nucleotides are TGTGCCAGCAGCCGTCAGGGGGTGGCGAGCACTGAAGCTTTCTTT. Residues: CASSRQGVASTEAFF.